These 20 T cell receptor beta chains came from one sample sequenced in a study of radiotherapy plus CTLA-4 blockade in lung cancer. Sequencing used immunoSEQ multiplex PCR; TCRdb keeps in-frame clones, though not all of them. The sample holds over a thousand clones, approximately 86% seen once. The sample was tumor tissue, taken from a patient treated with radiotherapy plus ipilimumab. Receptor source: a human donor with non-small cell lung cancer who had a complete response to radiotherapy plus ipilimumab.

This chain links TRBV5-1 with TRBJ1-1; 7 nucleotides agree with TRBD1. Unmatched junction bases numbered 10, after V lost 4 bases and J lost 1 base. CDR1 and CDR2 from the germline V gene are SGHRS and YFSETQ. The CDR3 runs to 16 residues. The CDR3 protein is CASSTGQAFSNTEAFF. In DNA form, the CDR3 reads TGCGCCAGCAGCACTGGACAGGCCTTCTCGAACACTGAAGCTTTCTTT.

The gene calls are TRBV6-5 and TRBJ1-1, with no clear D. From germline, CDR1 is MNHEY and CDR2 SVGAGI. V was shortened by 5 bases and J by 4 bases, with 14 bases between the two germline ends. This CDR3 has 14 residues. The CDR3 DNA follows: TGTGCCAGCAGTCCCCCTGGTCTGAGCACTGAAGCTTTCTTT. It specifies CASSPPGLSTEAFF.

The rearrangement links TRBV4-1 to TRBJ2-1, with a possible D match to TRBD1 (6 bases). This CDR3 region has 15 residues. Looked up from germline, CDR1 is MGHRA and CDR2 is YSYEKL. V was shortened by 1 base and J by 5 bases, with 12 bases between the two germline ends. CDR3 sequence: CASSQVRGRDNEQFF. The CDR3 region has the DNA TGCGCCAGCAGCCAAGTCAGGGGTCGAGACAATGAGCAGTTCTTC.

The chain uses TRBV30 and TRBJ2-3; D remains unclear. CDR3 size: 15 residues. Germline V gives CDR1 GTSNPN, CDR2 SVGIG (reference sequence). Trimming stripped 0 bases from V and 1 base from J, with 11 bases between. CDR3: CAWSVGLLGTDTQYF. In nucleotides, the CDR3 is TGTGCCTGGAGTGTAGGTCTGCTAGGCACAGATACGCAGTATTTT.

This chain uses TRBV10-2 with TRBJ2-7; no definite D call. The CDR3 runs to 11 residues. The ends were cut back, 6 bases at V and 6 bases at J, with 9 bases in the middle. Germline V gene lookup returns CDR1 WSHSY and CDR2 SAAADI. As DNA, the CDR3 is TGCGCCAGCAGAAATCGGGTCGAGCAGTACGTC. It translates to CASRNRVEQYV.

The chain is built from TRBV7-8 and TRBJ1-5; D might be TRBD1 (5 bases). CDR3 length: 16 amino acids. Germline V lookup: CDR1 SGHVS, CDR2 FQNEAQ. V shed 1 base and J shed 1 base, with 11 bases lying between them. The CDR3 DNA reads TGTGCCAGCAGCTTAGGTAGGACACTGAGCAATCAGCCCCAGCATTTT. Translation gives CASSLGRTLSNQPQHF. Supplemented by reference TRBV7-8 and TRBJ1-5, the full variable domain reads GAGVSQSPRYKVAKRGQDVALRCDPISGHVSLFWYQQALGQGPEFLTYFQNEAQLDKSGLPSDRFFAERPEGSVSTLKIQRTQQEDSAVYLCASSLGRTLSNQPQHFGDGTRLSIL.

CDR3 loop: CASSLGIQGAGETQYF. CDR3 coding DNA: TGCGCCAGCAGCTTGGGGATTCAGGGGGCCGGAGAGACCCAGTACTTC. The genes are TRBV5-1 and TRBJ2-5, with 8 nucleotides matching TRBD1. The V segment lost 0 bases and the J segment 4 bases; nucleotides outside the gene matches: 8. This CDR3 has 16 residues. Germline V CDR1 and CDR2: SGHRS, YFSETQ.

This chain joins TRBV9 and TRBJ2-3; no reliable D call. The CDR3 consists of 14 residues. V lost 0 bases, J lost 0 bases, and 5 bases lay in between. CDR1 and CDR2 (germline): SGDLS, YYNGEE. The CDR3 nucleotides read TGTGCCAGCAGCGTAGGGAGAAGCACAGATACGCAGTATTTT. Its protein is CASSVGRSTDTQYF.

V usage is TRBV29-1 and J usage is TRBJ2-7, with 7 bases identical to TRBD1. The CDR3 is made up of 12 amino acids. With 4 bases clipped from V and 2 bases from J, the junction kept 2 bases outside the gene matches. Germline lookup yields CDR1 SQVTM and CDR2 ANQGSEA. The CDR3 nucleotides read TGCAGCGTTGGGGACAGCGCCTACGAGCAGTACGTC. It encodes CSVGDSAYEQYV.

This chain links TRBV19 with TRBJ1-2; no firm D call. The CDR3 totals 16 residues. Trimming took off 3 bases at V and 5 bases at J, with 19 bases between the two ends. Germline CDR1 LNHDA, CDR2 SQIVND (reference sequence). CDR3: CASSIRFREGVYGYTF. The CDR3 nucleotides are TGTGCCAGTAGTATTCGGTTCCGGGAGGGAGTGTATGGCTACACCTTC.

Comments on this clone: One junction end disagrees with the germline gene, perhaps due to a read error. This sequence joins TRBV5-1 and TRBJ2-2; 10 bases are shared with TRBD1. The CDR3 has 15 amino acids. Per the germline V gene, CDR1 is SGHRS and CDR2 is YFSETQ. For the CDR3, the DNA is TGCACCAGCAGACAGGGGGCGCAGAACACCGGGGAGCTGTTTTTT. It yields the protein CTSRQGAQNTGELFF. The full variable domain, in which reference TRBV5-1 and TRBJ2-2 provide the parts outside the CDR3, is KAGVTQTPRYLIKTRGQQVTLSCSPISGHRSVSWYQQTPGQGLQFLFEYFSETQRNKGNFPGRFSGRQFSNSRSEMNVSTLELGDSALYLCTSRQGAQNTGELFFGEGSRLTVL.

V gene TRBV6-6 combines with J gene TRBJ1-3, with D perhaps matching TRBD1 (6 bases). CDR3 length: 15 residues. Germline V gene lookup returns CDR1 MNHNY and CDR2 SVGAGI (reference sequence). Trimming stripped 7 bases from V and 1 base from J, with 14 bases between. The CDR3 here is CASTQRGASGNTIYF. The CDR3, as DNA: TGTGCCAGCACTCAGCGGGGGGCGTCTGGAAACACCATATATTTT.

J is TRBJ2-1 and V is TRBV11-2; D assignment may be TRBD1 or TRBD2 (5 bases each). The germline V gene encodes CDR1 SGHAT and CDR2 FQNNGV. V lost 6 bases, J lost 7 bases, and 19 bases lay in between. The CDR3 is 15 amino acids. This CDR3 is CASRFRETLLNEQFF. The CDR3 DNA sequence: TGTGCCAGCAGATTCAGGGAGACTCTGTTGAATGAGCAGTTCTTC. Full variable domain (rest looked up from reference TRBV11-2 and TRBJ2-1): EAGVAQSPRYKIIEKRQSVAFWCNPISGHATLYWYQQILGQGPKLLIQFQNNGVVDDSQLPKDRFSAERLKGVDSTLKIQPAKLEDSAVYLCASRFRETLLNEQFFGPGTRLTVL.

The rearrangement joins TRBV9 to TRBJ2-7; D unresolved. This CDR3 has 13 residues. Per the germline V gene, CDR1 is SGDLS and CDR2 is YYNGEE. Trimming removed 3 bases from V and 4 bases from J, with 11 bases in between. The CDR3 here is CASSGRDGYEQYF. CDR3 nucleotide sequence: TGTGCCAGCAGCGGAAGGGATGGGTACGAGCAGTACTTC.

The chain links TRBV6-5 to TRBJ2-5; D is ambiguous. Germline CDR1 MNHEY, CDR2 SVGAGI. There are 14 residues in the CDR3. V dropped 0 bases and J dropped 1 base, with 6 bases sitting between them. CDR3 DNA sequence: TGTGCCAGCAGTTACTCGCAGATCCAAGAGACCCAGTACTTC. This codes for CASSYSQIQETQYF.

The V gene is TRBV6-5, the J gene TRBJ1-2; 7 nucleotides align to TRBD1. The V gene end was trimmed by 8 bases and the J gene end by 6 bases; junction bases not matched to a gene: 6. Germline V gene data show CDR1 as MNHEY and CDR2 as SVGAGI. The CDR3 contains 12 residues. The CDR3 DNA sequence: TGTGCCAGCCGGAGGGGGCTGGATGGCTACACCTTC. This translates into CASRRGLDGYTF.

The V call is TRBV12-5, the J call TRBJ2-6; possibly TRBD1 for D (5 bases). Trimming took off 5 bases at V and 5 bases at J, with 22 bases between the two ends. The CDR3 totals 18 residues. CDR1 and CDR2 from the germline V gene are LGHNT and FRNRAP. Here the CDR3 DNA reads TGTGCTAGTGGTAACGTACATGCAGGACAAAGTCGGGCCAACGTCCTGACTTTC. Translating it yields CASGNVHAGQSRANVLTF.

This clone was seen just once. The chain employs TRBV5-6 and TRBJ2-7; D not certain. The CDR3 consists of 12 residues. Looked up from germline, CDR1 is SGHDT and CDR2 is YYEEEE. Trimming pared 3 bases from V and 2 bases from J, leaving 6 bases between. The CDR3 loop is CASSSGPYEQYV. CDR3 DNA: TGTGCCAGCAGCTCGGGCCCCTACGAGCAGTACGTC.

The chain uses TRBV13 and TRBJ2-1; D unclear. V was cut by 3 bases and J by 10 bases, with 10 bases left in between. From germline, CDR1 is PRHDT and CDR2 FYEKMQ (reference sequence). This CDR3 spans 12 amino acids. The CDR3 nucleotides are TGTGCCAGCAGCTTGAACCTTGGCGAGCAGTTCTTC. Translated: CASSLNLGEQFF.

This sequence joins TRBV18 and TRBJ2-7; D not certain. The CDR3 length is 15 residues. V gave up 1 base and J gave up 2 bases, with 12 bases separating them. Germline V gene data show CDR1 as KGHSH and CDR2 as LQKENI. The CDR3 loop is CASSPQGRGPYEQYF. The CDR3 nucleotides read TGTGCCAGCTCACCACAAGGGCGCGGACCCTACGAGCAGTACTTC.